This T cell receptor beta chain was sequenced in a study of long-term antiretroviral therapy in people with HIV. The CDR3 is 15 amino acids. V lost 7 bases and J lost 0; bases outside the gene matches: 8. Per the germline V gene, CDR1 is MDHEN and CDR2 is SYDVKM. Version v3.0 of the immunoSEQ assay was performed at survey level. Data came from immunoSEQ multiplex PCR; TCRdb stores just in-frame clones and leaves some out. The repertoire includes 18,000 or so clones, around 80% of them detected once, and 6.5% to 10% sits in the top ten. This sequence originates from a woman between 35 and 50 years old with HIV. J is TRBJ2-7 and V is TRBV28; 8 bases agree with TRBD2. Sample: unsorted PBMCs, taken at the start of antiretroviral therapy, before treatment. CDR3 region: CASTSGGASSYEQYF. CDR3 nucleotides: TGTGCCAGCACCTCGGGGGGGGCTAGCTCCTACGAGCAGTACTTC.